These T cell receptor beta chains were read from a single sample in a study of liver allograft versus peripheral blood T cells. Each CDR3 protein gets one entry after TCRdb re-called the reads with MiXCR. The sample shows about 5,000 distinct CDR3 sequences, 17% of them seen only once. These receptors were taken from a human patient who had a liver transplant. Part of the T cell pool may stem from the graft donor. Both conserved end residues are part of each CDR3. D genes are given only for firm matches. For some rows the clone size is stated as once, few or many, or as a class when expanded; others skip it.

TRBJ1-2,TRBV27,medium-sized,-,TGTGCCAGCAGTTTAAAGGCCGGCCTCTATGGCTACACCTTC,CASSLKAGLYGYTF
TRBJ1-3,TRBV15,medium-sized,-,TGTGCCACCAGCAGAGAGCTCGTTGGTTCTGGAAACACCATATATTTT,CATSRELVGSGNTIYF
TRBJ2-1,TRBV20-1,medium-sized,-,TGCAGTGCTAGAGATCTGGGGACGGATCTCAACAATGAGCAGTTCTTC,CSARDLGTDLNNEQFF
TRBJ2-3,TRBV20-1,many,TRBD1,TGCAGTGCTTGGACAGGGCAACAACTCGGGACGCAGTATTTT,CSAWTGQQLGTQYF
TRBJ2-1,TRBV19,medium-sized,TRBD2,TGTGCCAGTAGTATTCTCCTAGCGGGAGAAGATGAGCAGTTCTTC,CASSILLAGEDEQFF
TRBJ2-2,TRBV29-1,medium-sized,TRBD2,TGCAGCGTCCAACTAGCGGGAAACACCGGGGAGCTGTTTTTT,CSVQLAGNTGELFF
TRBJ2-3,TRBV7-3,many,-,TGTGCCAGCAGCTCCGGACAGTCTACAGATACGCAGTATTTT,CASSSGQSTDTQYF
TRBJ1-6,TRBV6-1,medium-sized,-,TGTGCCAGCAGTGAAAGGGGGGGGCGGGGTTTAGCCCGTTATAATTCACCCCTCCACTTT,CASSERGGRGLARYNSPLHF
TRBJ1-1,TRBV20-1,-,-,TGCAGCTCCCCTAAACCCGGGGGAGGGACTGAAGCTTTCTTT,CSSPKPGGGTEAFF
TRBJ2-1,TRBV12-3/TRBV12-4,medium-sized,-,TGTGCCAGCAGTTTCGAGAGGGGCCAGGGGAACAATGAGCAGTTCTTC,CASSFERGQGNNEQFF
TRBJ2-7,TRBV12-3/TRBV12-4,many,TRBD2,TGTGCCAGCAGCTCCCGACTAGCGGGTCTATCCTACGAGCAGTACTTC,CASSSRLAGLSYEQYF
TRBJ1-1,TRBV27,few,-,TGTGCCAGCAGCTCGGTAGGGACTGAAGCTTTCTTT,CASSSVGTEAFF
TRBJ2-3,TRBV28,-,TRBD1,TGTGCCAGCAGTCCGACAGGGGCTGGGGATACGCAGTATTTT,CASSPTGAGDTQYF
TRBJ2-2,TRBV14,-,-,TGTGCCAGCAGCCAAAGGACTCTTGGGCATTCGACCGGGGAGCTGTTTTTT,CASSQRTLGHSTGELFF
TRBJ2-1,TRBV18,medium-sized,-,TGTGCCAGCTCACCTCATACGGTGTTCCTTTACAATGAGCAGTTCTTC,CASSPHTVFLYNEQFF
TRBJ2-2,TRBV5-1,once,TRBD1,TGCGCCAGCAGCTTCGGGACAGGGCCGAACACCGGGGAGCTGTTTTTT,CASSFGTGPNTGELFF
TRBJ2-3,TRBV13,many,-,TGTGCCAGCAGCCCCCGACTAGTTACGCAGTATTTT,CASSPRLVTQYF